This T cell receptor (beta chain) emerged from a study of T cells in Graves' hyperthyroidism and ophthalmopathy. This clonotype was observed at least ten times. This CDR3 region has 15 residues. Germline CDR1 reads SNHLY; CDR2 reads FYNNEI. Deletions cut 6 bases from V and 7 bases from J, with 21 bases between. TCR beta CDR3 regions were amplified from RNA. First-round RT-PCR of the TCR CDR3 relied on the HTBI primer set. In TCRdb, the multiplex PCR reads were re-called with MiXCR into one record per CDR3 protein. The top ten hold around 45% of the sample, which has 350,000 or so distinct CDR3 sequences, roughly a fifth seen once.

Sequencing was done on a sample of blood. The sequence was collected from a woman between 45 and 60 years old with Graves' hyperthyroidism. The chain couples TRBV2 to TRBJ1-2; D gene ambiguous. CDR3 region: CASSLGGPWASGYTF. CDR3 sequence (DNA): TGTGCCAGCAGCCTTGGCGGACCCTGGGCTAGTGGCTACACCTTC.